One sample yielded the 8 T cell receptor beta chains listed below, sequenced in a study of CD8 T cells in Susac syndrome. After extraction with the RNeasy kit, roughly 0.5 to 1 ug of the RNA was reverse transcribed using random hexamers. TCRdb redid the calling of the immunoSEQ multiplex PCR reads with MiXCR, one entry per CDR3 protein. Of about 280,000 distinct CDR3 sequences in the sample, about 85% were seen once. The sample was CD8+ T cells from PBMCs. All receptors come from a human donor with multiple sclerosis.

J is TRBJ2-7 and V is TRBV7-9, with TRBD1 identical over 7 bases. This CDR3 has 14 amino acids. Germline V gene lookup returns CDR1 SEHNR and CDR2 FQNEAQ (reference sequence). The trim removed 5 bases at V and 7 bases at J, leaving 11 bases unmatched. The CDR3, as DNA: TGTGCCAGCAGCGGGCCAGACAGGGTCCAGGAGCAGTACTTC. Its protein product is CASSGPDRVQEQYF.

The chain uses TRBV7-9 and TRBJ2-7; tentative D call: TRBD1 (5 bases). Germline values: CDR1 SEHNR, CDR2 FQNEAQ (reference sequence). CDR3 length equals 13 residues. Between the trimmed V and J ends, which lost 1 base and 6 bases, there was a span of 10 bases. CDR3 sequence reads: CASSLVSGLEQYF. CDR3 DNA: TGTGCCAGCAGCTTAGTATCAGGGCTCGAGCAGTACTTC. The full variable domain, completed using reference TRBV7-9 and TRBJ2-7, is DTGVSQNPRHKITKRGQNVTFRCDPISEHNRLYWYRQTLGQGPEFLTYFQNEAQLEKSRLLSDRFSAERPKGSFSTLEIQRTEQGDSAMYLCASSLVSGLEQYFGPGTRLTVT.

The V call is TRBV7-2, the J call TRBJ1-1; D gene uncertain. In germline, CDR1 is SGHTA, CDR2 FQGNSA. The CDR3 length is 13 residues. V was trimmed by 1 base and J by 11 bases, leaving 14 bases between them. CDR3 bases: TGTGCCAGCAGCTTAGGATCCCTCGTAGGGGCTTTCTTT. This codes for CASSLGSLVGAFF.

J is TRBJ2-1 and V is TRBV9; TRBD2 matches at 9 bases. Germline-derived CDR1 and CDR2 are SGDLS and YYNGEE. This CDR3 is built from 17 residues. The trim removed 0 bases at V and 6 bases at J, leaving 10 bases unmatched. The CDR3 is CASSVGGAGGPVNEQFF. The CDR3 coding sequence is TGTGCCAGCAGCGTAGGAGGCGCGGGAGGGCCGGTCAATGAGCAGTTCTTC.

This chain joins TRBV7-9 and TRBJ1-5, with no clear D. CDR3 size: 13 residues. Germline CDR1 and CDR2: SEHNR and FQNEAQ (reference sequence). Between the trimmed V and J ends, which lost 6 bases and 7 bases, there was a span of 13 bases. CDR3 in amino acids: CASSSPGLQPQHF. The DNA of the CDR3 is TGTGCCAGCAGTTCCCCCGGGCTACAGCCCCAGCATTTT.

This clonotype appeared a single time. This chain uses TRBV29-1 with TRBJ1-1, with TRBD1 as a possible D gene (6 bases). The CDR3 covers 13 residues. CDR1 is SQVTM, CDR2 ANQGSEA, per germline. V was trimmed by 7 bases and J by 7 bases, leaving 19 bases between them. CDR3 loop: CSATPGQSNEAFF. Written as DNA, the CDR3 is TGCAGCGCAACCCCCGGACAGAGCAATGAAGCTTTCTTT.

V is TRBV5-1 and J is TRBJ2-7, with 7 bases identical to TRBD1. The length of the CDR3 is 13 residues. Germline V gives CDR1 SGHRS, CDR2 YFSETQ. Trimming removed 4 bases from V and 4 bases from J; junction bases left unmatched: 5. The CDR3 DNA reads TGCGCCAGCAGCGACATCAGGGGGTACGAGCAGTACTTC. Translated, it gives CASSDIRGYEQYF.

This clonotype has more than one count but fewer than ten. This CDR3 is CASSWTGGNEKLFF. CDR3 sequence (DNA): TGTGCCAGCAGTTGGACAGGGGGTAATGAAAAACTGTTTTTT. The chain recombines TRBV27 with TRBJ1-4, with TRBD1 matching 10 bases. Germline V gives CDR1 MNHEY, CDR2 SMNVEV (reference sequence). The length of the CDR3 is 14 residues. The V segment lost 4 bases and the J segment 4 bases; nucleotides outside the gene matches: 0.